One sample yielded the 27 T cell receptor beta chains listed below, sequenced in a study of T cell responses to AZD1222 COVID-19 vaccine. This table comes from immunoSEQ multiplex PCR, and its TCRdb copy is limited to in-frame clones, with some not included. The sample comprises about 92,000 clones, just over 85% of which are singletons, and about a tenth rests with the top ten. The sequencing used peripheral blood, collected on day 0 of AZD1222 vaccination. The receptor source for this set is an adult in good health.

The rearrangement links TRBV28 to TRBJ2-7, with TRBD2 matching over 10 bases. V lost 6 bases and J lost 3; bases outside the gene matches: 8. Germline V gene lookup returns CDR1 MDHEN and CDR2 SYDVKM. The CDR3 has 15 residues. CDR3: CASRGVAGGNYEQYF. The CDR3 nucleotides are TGTGCCAGCAGAGGCGTAGCGGGAGGAAACTACGAGCAGTACTTC.

The chain is built from TRBV5-8 and TRBJ1-2; D is undetermined. Germline loops: CDR1 SGHTS, CDR2 YDEGEE. This CDR3 has 9 residues. Trimming took off 4 bases at V and 13 bases at J, with 8 bases between the two ends. CDR3 sequence: CASSPRFTF. The CDR3 DNA follows: TGTGCCAGCAGCCCCCGGTTCACCTTC.

This clone showed up just a few times. The V gene is TRBV6-1, the J gene TRBJ1-6, with a possible D match to TRBD1 (6 bases). The CDR3 totals 15 residues. Trimming took off 3 bases at V and 13 bases at J, with 19 bases between the two ends. The V gene's germline CDR1 is MNHNS and CDR2 SASEGT. The CDR3 DNA is TGTGCCAGCAGTGACGCAGGGGTTGGATTAAGTCCCCTCCACTTT. Its protein product is CASSDAGVGLSPLHF.

The gene calls are TRBV28 and TRBJ2-7; no definite D call. Germline values: CDR1 MDHEN, CDR2 SYDVKM. The CDR3 loop spans 11 amino acids. The V and J ends lost 5 bases and 4 bases respectively, with 6 bases between them. CDR3 sequence: CASSIRYEQYF. The CDR3 DNA sequence: TGTGCCAGCAGTATTCGGTACGAGCAGTACTTC.

V is TRBV7-2 and J is TRBJ2-7, with D maybe TRBD1 (6 bases). Trimming removed 4 bases from V and 3 bases from J, with 13 bases in between. Germline CDR1 reads SGHTA; CDR2 reads FQGNSA. The CDR3 covers 14 residues. The CDR3 DNA reads as TGTGCCAGCAGCTCCCCGACAGGCAACTACGAGCAGTACTTC. Amino acid sequence: CASSSPTGNYEQYF.

V usage is TRBV5-4 and J usage is TRBJ1-3, with a possible D match to TRBD1 (5 bases). Trimming took 1 base from V and 0 from J, leaving 14 bases between them. This CDR3 contains 17 residues. From germline, CDR1 is SGHNT and CDR2 YYREEE (reference sequence). The CDR3 DNA is TGTGCCAGCAGCTTGCGGGCCCAGGGAATCTCTGGAAACACCATATATTTT. Residues: CASSLRAQGISGNTIYF.

This chain connects TRBV2 to TRBJ2-1; 7 nucleotides agree with TRBD2. Looked up from germline, CDR1 is SNHLY and CDR2 is FYNNEI. Trimming took 1 base from V and 10 from J; bases not matched to a gene: 7. The CDR3 runs to 14 residues. The CDR3 here is CASSEVRLAEEQFF. In DNA, the CDR3 is TGTGCCAGCAGTGAAGTTCGACTAGCAGAGGAGCAGTTCTTC.

The chain links TRBV28 to TRBJ1-1, with D unclear. This CDR3 is 12 amino acids long. Trimming left V 6 bases short and J 8 bases short, with 13 bases between. Germline CDR1 reads MDHEN; CDR2 reads SYDVKM. CDR3 nucleotide sequence: TGTGCCAGCAGCCCCCGGGCGGCAGAAGCTTTCTTT. Residues: CASSPRAAEAFF.

A single count supports this clone. This chain uses TRBV3-1 (or the pseudogene TRBV3-2) with TRBJ1-4; D is unclear. Germline CDR1 is LGHDT and CDR2 is YNNKEL (reference sequence). This CDR3 comprises 15 residues. Trimming stripped 1 base from V and 3 bases from J, with 9 bases between. The CDR3 DNA reads as TGTGCCAGCAGCCAAGGAAACCGCGCTAATGAAAAACTGTTTTTT. As protein: CASSQGNRANEKLFF.

The rearrangement joins TRBV2 to TRBJ1-1; a weak D match, TRBD1 (5 bases). CDR3 length: 13 residues. CDR1 SNHLY and CDR2 FYNNEI come from the germline V gene. V was clipped by 8 bases and J by 1 base, with 11 bases between them. CDR3 nucleotide sequence: TGTGCCAGCTGCTTTGGACAGAACACTGAAGCTTTCTTT. Its protein product is CASCFGQNTEAFF.

The CDR3 coding sequence is TGTGCCTGGAGTGTACAGAGCAATCAGCCCCAGCATTTT. It codes for CAWSVQSNQPQHF. This chain links TRBV30 with TRBJ1-5; unclear D gene. V lost 0 bases and J 1 base, leaving 4 bases between the germline ends. This CDR3 is built from 13 residues. Germline CDR1 is GTSNPN and CDR2 is SVGIG (reference sequence).

The chain is built from TRBV3-1 (or the pseudogene TRBV3-2) and TRBJ2-1; D gene unclear. Germline V gene lookup returns CDR1 LGHDT and CDR2 YNNKEL (reference sequence). The germline V and J ends were trimmed by 4 bases and 2 bases, with 3 bases remaining between them. The CDR3 runs to 12 residues. The DNA of the CDR3 is TGTGCCAGCAGCCCGCCCTACAATGAGCAGTTCTTC. It is translated as CASSPPYNEQFF.

This rearrangement joins TRBV27 to TRBJ1-4; D unresolved. This CDR3 has 14 amino acids. The V end lost 5 bases, the J end lost 3 bases, and 10 bases lay between the germline ends. Germline V gene lookup returns CDR1 MNHEY and CDR2 SMNVEV (reference sequence). The DNA of the CDR3 is TGTGCCAGCAGTCCAATGGCGGCTAATGAAAAACTGTTTTTT. Its translation: CASSPMAANEKLFF. Based on the CDR3 plus reference TRBV27 and TRBJ1-4, the full variable domain is EAQVTQNPRYLITVTGKKLTVTCSQNMNHEYMSWYRQDPGLGLRQIYYSMNVEVTDKGDVPEGYKVSRKEKRNFPLILESPSPNQTSLYFCASSPMAANEKLFFGSGTQLSVL.

The chain employs TRBV2 and TRBJ1-1, with 9 nucleotides matching TRBD1. Per the germline V gene, CDR1 is SNHLY and CDR2 is FYNNEI. The CDR3 runs 14 residues. The V segment lost 4 bases and the J segment 5 bases; nucleotides outside the gene matches: 5. The CDR3 sequence: CASSVTGGPTEAFF. The CDR3 nucleotides are TGTGCCAGCAGTGTTACAGGGGGCCCTACTGAAGCTTTCTTT.

V usage is TRBV6-5 and J usage is TRBJ1-1; D is possibly TRBD1 (6 bases). The V end lost 6 bases, the J end lost 2 bases, and 10 bases lay between the germline ends. The CDR3 consists of 13 residues. Per the germline V gene, CDR1 is MNHEY and CDR2 is SVGAGI. CDR3 sequence (DNA): TGTGCCAGCAGGAGCAGGGGCAACACTGAAGCTTTCTTT. It translates to CASRSRGNTEAFF.

The genes are TRBV2 and TRBJ2-5; 12 bases match TRBD2. V lost 4 bases and J lost 1; bases outside the gene matches: 4. The CDR3 loop spans 16 amino acids. CDR1 is SNHLY, CDR2 FYNNEI, per germline. The DNA for the CDR3 is TGTGCCAGCAGTGTCCGGACTAGCGGGGCCCAAGAGACCCAGTACTTC. Its protein product is CASSVRTSGAQETQYF. Filled out from reference TRBV2 and TRBJ2-5, the complete variable domain reads EPEVTQTPSHQVTQMGQEVILRCVPISNHLYFYWYRQILGQKVEFLVSFYNNEISEKSEIFDDQFSVERPDGSNFTLKIRSTKLEDSAMYFCASSVRTSGAQETQYFGPGTRLLVL.

J is TRBJ1-1 and V is TRBV28; D perhaps matches TRBD1 (5 bases). With 6 bases removed from V and 0 bases from J, the gap between germline ends came to 14 bases. There are 15 residues in the CDR3. The germline V gene has CDR1 MDHEN and CDR2 SYDVKM. The DNA of the CDR3 is TGTGCCAGCAGGTCTTACGGGACCCTGAACACTGAAGCTTTCTTT. Residues: CASRSYGTLNTEAFF.

This clone occurred once. V usage is TRBV6-1 and J usage is TRBJ1-6; D uncertain. CDR3 size: 15 residues. Trimming pared 3 bases from V and 9 bases from J, leaving 15 bases between. Germline V gene sequence: CDR1 MNHNS, CDR2 SASEGT. The CDR3 here is CASSEASSGISPLHF. CDR3 nucleotides: TGTGCCAGCAGTGAGGCCTCTAGTGGGATTTCACCCCTCCACTTT.

Here the CDR3 DNA reads TGTGCCAGCAGCGTTGGACAGGGAATCCCTGAAGCTTTCTTT. This gives the protein CASSVGQGIPEAFF. V is TRBV7-3 and J is TRBJ1-1, with 8 bases fitting TRBD1. The CDR3 loop spans 14 amino acids. Losses at the gene ends were 5 bases for V and 6 bases for J; bases not matched to a gene: 8. Germline CDR1 is SGHTA and CDR2 is FQGTGA.

V and J are TRBV6-5 and TRBJ2-5; 12 bases map to TRBD1. There are 15 residues in the CDR3. Germline trimming cut 7 bases from V and 6 bases from J; bases unmatched to any gene: 9. From germline, CDR1 is MNHEY and CDR2 SVGAGI. Here the CDR3 DNA reads TGTGCCAGCAATTCCGGGACAGGGGGCCCGAAGACCCAGTACTTC. This gives the protein CASNSGTGGPKTQYF.

V is TRBV11-2 and J is TRBJ2-7; D could derive from TRBD1 or TRBD2 (6 bases each). The germline gives CDR1 SGHAT, CDR2 FQNNGV. The V gene lost 5 bases and the J gene lost 3 bases, with 20 bases spanning the gap. This CDR3 has 16 residues. CDR3 DNA: TGTGCCAGCAGCACACAGAGGGGGGCGTTTTTCTACGAGCAGTACTTC. Its translation: CASSTQRGAFFYEQYF.

The V gene is TRBV5-4, the J gene TRBJ1-4; D gene uncertain. The CDR3 is made up of 13 amino acids. Germline CDR1 SGHNT, CDR2 YYREEE (reference sequence). The V and J ends lost 0 bases and 8 bases respectively, with 8 bases between them. The CDR3 DNA follows: TGTGCCAGCAGCTTGGTCGGATTCGAAAAACTGTTTTTT. Encoded protein: CASSLVGFEKLFF.

The chain has TRBV7-2 and TRBJ1-1, with 7 bases matching TRBD1. Trimming took 7 bases from V and 0 from J; bases not matched to a gene: 11. Germline V lookup: CDR1 SGHTA, CDR2 FQGNSA. The CDR3 is 16 amino acids. The CDR3 protein is CASTEGGTVMNTEAFF. Written as DNA, the CDR3 is TGTGCCAGCACCGAGGGGGGGACAGTGATGAACACTGAAGCTTTCTTT. Variable domain in full (rest from reference TRBV7-2 and TRBJ1-1): GAGVSQSPSNKVTEKGKDVELRCDPISGHTALYWYRQSLGQGLEFLIYFQGNSAPDKSGLPSDRFSAERTGGSVSTLTIQRTQQEDSAVYLCASTEGGTVMNTEAFFGQGTRLTVV.

The chain uses TRBV25-1 and TRBJ2-1; 7 nucleotides match TRBD1. There are 15 residues in the CDR3. Unmatched junction bases numbered 7, after V lost 2 bases and J lost 6 bases. Per germline, CDR1 MGHDK and CDR2 SYGVNS. CDR3 in amino acids: CASSEIDRDGNEQFF. The CDR3, as DNA: TGTGCCAGCAGTGAAATTGACAGGGATGGCAATGAGCAGTTCTTC.

The V and J genes are TRBV14 and TRBJ1-1, with D possibly TRBD1 on 5 matching bases. The V end was cut by 4 bases, the J end by 2 bases, with 14 bases between. This CDR3 comprises 15 residues. Per germline, CDR1 SGHDN and CDR2 FVKESK. CDR3 sequence: CASSPERGSNTEAFF. The CDR3 nucleotides are TGTGCCAGCAGCCCAGAGCGGGGGAGTAACACTGAAGCTTTCTTT.

V is TRBV3-1 (or the pseudogene TRBV3-2) and J is TRBJ2-3; D possibly matches TRBD1 or TRBD2 (6 bases each). The CDR3 covers 15 residues. From germline, CDR1 is LGHDT and CDR2 YNNKEL (reference sequence). The V end lost 2 bases, the J end lost 2 bases, and 11 bases lay between the germline ends. CDR3 residues: CASSQQGGFTDTQYF. CDR3 nucleotides: TGTGCCAGCAGCCAACAAGGGGGGTTCACAGATACGCAGTATTTT.

This clone was detected only a few times. The chain joins TRBV3-1 (or the pseudogene TRBV3-2) to TRBJ1-3; no definite D call. Trimming cost V 1 base and J 2 bases, with 15 bases left between them. CDR1 and CDR2 from the germline V gene are LGHDT and YNNKEL (reference sequence). The CDR3 spans 17 residues. The CDR3 sequence: CASSQGGLGVAGNTIYF. CDR3 DNA: TGTGCCAGCAGCCAAGGGGGTCTCGGGGTAGCTGGAAACACCATATATTTT.